These T cell receptor beta chains were read from a single sample in a study of response to subunit inactivated influenza vaccine. TCRdb ran MiXCR on the RT-PCR reads and lists one entry per CDR3 protein. There are hundreds of thousands of distinct CDR3 sequences in the sample; 25% occur only once, and around 2% lies in the top ten. The source was CD4+ T cells sorted from PBMCs, collected around 5 days after vaccination. The receptors stem from a man aged 50-60 years who received an inactivated influenza vaccine. Both conserved end residues are part of each CDR3. The order of the fields is CDR3 DNA, CDR3 protein, V gene, J gene, D gene, clone size. A D gene is named only where the DNA matches it firmly. Only some rows state a clone size, as once, few, many or a class for expanded clones.

TGTGCCAGCAGCCAGGGGGGGGAAGAGACCCAGTACTTC,CASSQGGEETQYF,TRBV5-6,TRBJ2-5,-,few
TGTGCCAGCAGCCCGGGACGCGGGCACCTTTTT,CASSPGRGHLF,TRBV12-3/TRBV12-4,TRBJ2-3,-,-
TGCAGCGTAAGGGCCGGATCCTACGAGCAGTACTTC,CSVRAGSYEQYF,TRBV29-1,TRBJ2-7,-,-
TGTGCCAGCAGGGGGGACACCAGCAATCAGCCCCAGCATTTT,CASRGDTSNQPQHF,TRBV6-2/TRBV6-3,TRBJ1-5,-,-
TGTGCCAGCAGTGATACGGGGACCCCGTTCTTC,CASSDTGTPFF,TRBV6-1,TRBJ2-1,-,few
TGTGCCAGCAGACCCATTAGCGGGAGCTCCTACAATGAGCAGTTCTTC,CASRPISGSSYNEQFF,TRBV6-1,TRBJ2-1,TRBD2,-
TGTGCCAGCAGCTCACAGGGCACCGAGACCCAGTACTTC,CASSSQGTETQYF,TRBV11-2,TRBJ2-5,-,-
TGTGCCAGCAGTGGGGATTGGGGTACGCAGTATTTT,CASSGDWGTQYF,TRBV12-3/TRBV12-4,TRBJ2-3,-,-
TGTGCCAGCAGTTATGGCAGGGGACGTAAAAACTATGGCTACACCTTC,CASSYGRGRKNYGYTF,TRBV6-5,TRBJ1-2,-,-
TGTGCCATCAGTGCTAGCGGGCAAGGCACAGATACGCAGTATTTT,CAISASGQGTDTQYF,TRBV10-3,TRBJ2-3,TRBD2,-
TGCAGTGCTAGGGGTGGCGGGACACCTTTGGAGGGCTACACCTTC,CSARGGGTPLEGYTF,TRBV20-1,TRBJ1-2,-,few
TGCGCCAGCAGTGAGGTTTCCGGGGGCTGGTACGAGCAGTACTTC,CASSEVSGGWYEQYF,TRBV10-2,TRBJ2-7,-,-
TGTGCCAGCAGTCCAAGAACAAGTCAGCCCCAGCATTTT,CASSPRTSQPQHF,TRBV12-3/TRBV12-4,TRBJ1-5,-,few
TGCAGTGCTAGGGTGACAGGGAAGGAAAAACTGTTTTTT,CSARVTGKEKLFF,TRBV20-1,TRBJ1-4,TRBD1,-
TGTGCCAGCAGAGCGCGGACTAGCGGGATACTCACCTACAATGAGCAGTTCTTC,CASRARTSGILTYNEQFF,TRBV6-2/TRBV6-3,TRBJ2-1,TRBD2,few
TGTGCCAGCAGTCCAAGGACAGGGGGCGGCGAGCAGTACTTC,CASSPRTGGGEQYF,TRBV12-3/TRBV12-4,TRBJ2-7,TRBD1,-
TGTGCCAGCAGCCCGTGGACAGCAACTAATGAAAAACTGTTTTTT,CASSPWTATNEKLFF,TRBV7-2,TRBJ1-4,-,-
TGTGCCAGCTCACCACCTTGGGTCGGTGAGCAGTTCTTC,CASSPPWVGEQFF,TRBV18,TRBJ2-1,-,-
TGTGCCAGCAGCCAAGTTGATATGGGTTCACCCCTCCACTTT,CASSQVDMGSPLHF,TRBV4-2,TRBJ1-6,-,-
TGTGCCAGCAGGCCCGGGACAGATACGAAGGAAAAACTGTTTTTT,CASRPGTDTKEKLFF,TRBV12-3/TRBV12-4,TRBJ1-4,TRBD1,-
TGTGCCAGCAGTCAGACCCCAGGGGGCGCTGGTGCCAAAAACATTCAGTACTTC,CASSQTPGGAGAKNIQYF,TRBV7-6,TRBJ2-4,TRBD1,-
TGTGCCACCAGTGGAGTGGGGGGGGCAGAGACCCAGTACTTC,CATSGVGGAETQYF,TRBV24-1,TRBJ2-5,-,few
TGTGCCAGCAGTTTGTTACAGGGGTCGTGGGACACAGATACGCAGTATTTT,CASSLLQGSWDTDTQYF,TRBV27,TRBJ2-3,TRBD1,-
TGTGCCAGCAGTCCCCGAGGGGGTCCAAATCAGCCCCAGCATTTT,CASSPRGGPNQPQHF,TRBV12-3/TRBV12-4,TRBJ1-5,-,few
TGTGCCTGGAGTCGGGGGCAAGAGACCCAGTACTTC,CAWSRGQETQYF,TRBV30,TRBJ2-5,-,-
TGTGCCAGCTCACCACCAATCGACAGACACTACGAGCAGTACTTC,CASSPPIDRHYEQYF,TRBV18,TRBJ2-7,-,few
TGTGCCAGCACTACGACAGGGAAAAACATTCAGTACTTC,CASTTTGKNIQYF,TRBV12-3/TRBV12-4,TRBJ2-4,TRBD1,once
TGTGCCACCAGCAGAGATCGGCAGTTTGAAGCTTTCTTT,CATSRDRQFEAFF,TRBV15,TRBJ1-1,-,few
TGCGCCAGCGCCCTGGGCGCGGGGGGGCATTTTCGGGAGACCCAGTACTTC,CASALGAGGHFRETQYF,TRBV5-1,TRBJ2-5,TRBD2,-
TGCAGTGCCCCTGGACAGGGGGCCACTGAAGCTTTCTTT,CSAPGQGATEAFF,TRBV20-1,TRBJ1-1,TRBD1,few
TGCAGTGCTAGAGGTTACAACAATGAGCAGTTCTTC,CSARGYNNEQFF,TRBV20-1,TRBJ2-1,-,few
TGCAGCGCCGTAAGCCAGACAGGGAGCACAGATACGCAGTATTTT,CSAVSQTGSTDTQYF,TRBV29-1,TRBJ2-3,TRBD1,few